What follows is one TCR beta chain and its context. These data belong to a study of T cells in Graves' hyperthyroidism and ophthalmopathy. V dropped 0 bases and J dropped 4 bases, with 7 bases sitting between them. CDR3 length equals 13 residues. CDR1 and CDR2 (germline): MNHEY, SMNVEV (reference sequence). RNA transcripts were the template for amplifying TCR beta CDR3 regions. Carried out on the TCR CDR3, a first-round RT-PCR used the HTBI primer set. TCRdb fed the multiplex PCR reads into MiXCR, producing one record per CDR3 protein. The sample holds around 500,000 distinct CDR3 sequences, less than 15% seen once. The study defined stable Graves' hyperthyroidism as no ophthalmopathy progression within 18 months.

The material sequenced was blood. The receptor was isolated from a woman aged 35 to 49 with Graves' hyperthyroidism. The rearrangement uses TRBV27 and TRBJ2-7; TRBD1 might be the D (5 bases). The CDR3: CASSLSKGYEQYF. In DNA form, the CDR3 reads TGTGCCAGCAGTTTATCGAAGGGGTACGAGCAGTACTTC.